A selection of T cell receptor beta chains follows, all from one sample in a study of cytomegalovirus exposure and HLA in healthy donors. Measured with immunoSEQ multiplex PCR; TCRdb has only the in-frame clones, and not every one. The sample carries 90,000 to 130,000 clones, around 87% recorded once. The sequenced sample consisted of PBMCs. These receptors all stem from a woman in her 30s in good health and CMV-seropositive. CDR3s leave out the opening cysteine and the closing phenylalanine or tryptophan. Each record gives: V gene, J gene, CDR3 protein.

>TRBV7-9|TRBJ2-5
ASSIDSGRPRETQY
>TRBV29-1|TRBJ1-4
SVGLLADNEKLF
>TRBV2|TRBJ1-1
ASSTDRGAEAF
>TRBV2|TRBJ2-3
ASSETGGPGDTQY
>TRBV7-2|TRBJ1-6
ASSETGRRYNSPLH
>TRBV5-1|TRBJ2-7
ASSLGEGPSEQY
>TRBV2|TRBJ2-1
ASSGRVRALHAEQF
>TRBV2|TRBJ2-1
ASSATSGRINEQF
>TRBV15|TRBJ2-3
ATSRDLSGRMTDTQY
>TRBV19|TRBJ2-1
ASRTRGQGLSEQF
>TRBV28|TRBJ1-4
ASKRPGGSEKLF
>TRBV6-1|TRBJ2-5
ASSAGDPQETQY
>TRBV4-3|TRBJ2-6
ASSPLLAGSSGANVLT
>TRBV5-1|TRBJ1-2
ASSRDSSYGYT
>TRBV5-1|TRBJ2-5
ASSLVTSGNLNRETQY
>TRBV5-5|TRBJ2-7
ASSWTSGSTYEQY
>TRBV5-1|TRBJ2-7
ASRATDYEQY
>TRBV6-1|TRBJ2-7
ASSEATRLGYEQY
>TRBV9|TRBJ2-5
ASSAQGRETQY
>TRBV6-1|TRBJ1-5
ASKTGVGNQPQH
>TRBV7-2|TRBJ1-2
ASSLEGRGGYT
>TRBV2|TRBJ2-1
ASSAGQGAFDEQF
>TRBV4-3|TRBJ1-1
ASSQERGWVTEAF
>TRBV28|TRBJ2-1
ASSLYAGLDDEQF
>TRBV6-5|TRBJ1-3
ATRDGRSGNTIY
>TRBV7-8|TRBJ2-1
ASSLGDFLYNEQF
>TRBV9|TRBJ2-1
ASSVRGSSYNEQF
>TRBV29-1|TRBJ1-1
SVDHLKNTEAF
>TRBV5-1|TRBJ2-2
ASSSLAGGHSTGELF
>TRBV2|TRBJ2-4
ASKSPASHAKNIQY
>TRBV5-4|TRBJ1-4
ASSLAAGSNEKLF
>TRBV28|TRBJ2-3
ASSSTGTDTQY
>TRBV7-6|TRBJ2-5
ASSQETGGQETQY
>TRBV2|TRBJ1-4
ASNKGDEKLF
>TRBV7-9|TRBJ2-7
ASSKRLAGGRYEQY
>TRBV27|TRBJ1-4
ASSLFGNSPSTNEKLF
>TRBV7-2|TRBJ1-6
ASSLGTGKSPLH
>TRBV9|TRBJ2-3
ASSVDGGDTQY
>TRBV28|TRBJ1-1
ASSLVGVNTEAF
>TRBV5-6|TRBJ1-2
ASSLAPRADHHGYT
>TRBV19|TRBJ1-1
ASSTGQGNTEAF
>TRBV6-5|TRBJ1-2
ASSPRGAYGYT
>TRBV18|TRBJ2-7
ASSPPRRRTYEQY
>TRBV28|TRBJ2-7
ASSRGDDPYEQY
>TRBV21-1|TRBJ2-7
ASSKSPRGKGIYEQY
>TRBV13|TRBJ2-1
ASSLDRLMSSYNEQF
>TRBV2|TRBJ2-1
ASSESPGKSSYNEQF
>TRBV15|TRBJ2-7
ATSRDITGEQY
>TRBV6-1|TRBJ2-5
AIMGSGETQY
>TRBV5-4|TRBJ1-1
ASSLDETEAF
>TRBV5-6|TRBJ1-5
ASSQDGDLAQH
>TRBV25-1|TRBJ2-4
ASRAGTGPQNIQY
>TRBV5-6|TRBJ2-1
ASSSLAVSYNEQF
>TRBV5-1|TRBJ2-7
ASSRGRDPLREQY
>TRBV6-1|TRBJ2-1
ASREGLARVEQF
>TRBV27|TRBJ2-7
ASSTMETGGLHEQY
>TRBV5-4|TRBJ1-3
ASSSGQFAGNTIY
>TRBV9|TRBJ1-1
ASSVASGDTEAF
>TRBV27|TRBJ1-6
ASSFRGGSYNSPLH
>TRBV12-5|TRBJ1-2
ASGLVMGQTNYGYT